This T cell receptor (beta chain) came from a study of T cell changes during pregnancy in multiple sclerosis. V dropped 0 bases and J dropped 2 bases, with 11 bases sitting between them. The CDR3 sequence is 15 residues long. Germline-derived CDR1 and CDR2 are MNHEY and SVGAGI. TCRdb keeps only in-frame clones here, not all; method: immunoSEQ multiplex PCR. The repertoire includes tens of thousands of clones, 90% to 95% of them detected once, and under 0.5% sits in the top ten. This TCR was sampled from a female donor with multiple sclerosis, enrolled in a pregnancy study. The sample in question was CD4+ T cells from peripheral blood mononuclear cells, obtained in the second trimester of pregnancy. The chain employs TRBV6-5 and TRBJ2-7; tentative D call: TRBD1 (5 bases). CDR3 loop: CASSYSGQVTYEQYF. The CDR3 nucleotides are TGTGCCAGCAGTTACTCGGGGCAGGTCACCTACGAGCAGTACTTC.